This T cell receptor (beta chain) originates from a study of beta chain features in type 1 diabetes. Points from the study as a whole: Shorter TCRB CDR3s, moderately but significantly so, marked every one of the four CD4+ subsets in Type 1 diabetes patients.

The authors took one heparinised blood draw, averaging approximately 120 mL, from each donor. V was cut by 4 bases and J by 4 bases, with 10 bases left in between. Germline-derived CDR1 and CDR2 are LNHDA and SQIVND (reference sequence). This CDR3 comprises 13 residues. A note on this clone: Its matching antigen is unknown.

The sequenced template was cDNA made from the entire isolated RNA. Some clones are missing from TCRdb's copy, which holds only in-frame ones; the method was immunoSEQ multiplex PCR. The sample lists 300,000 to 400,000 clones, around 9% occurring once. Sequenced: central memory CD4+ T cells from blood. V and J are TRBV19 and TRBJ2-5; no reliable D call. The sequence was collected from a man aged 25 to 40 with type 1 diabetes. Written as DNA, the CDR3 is TGTGCCAGTAGTAGCCCTCCTAGAGAGACCCAGTACTTC. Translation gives CASSSPPRETQYF.